Presented here are 3 T cell receptor beta chains from one specimen sequenced in a study of read filtering for tumor transcriptome and immune sequencing (dated by TCRdb to the early 2020s). The instrument was an Illumina HiSeq 4000. Starting from roughly 410 ng RNA, TCR libraries were constructed with the Immunoverse kit using molecular barcoded adaptors that cover the alpha/delta and beta/gamma chains. TCRdb reprocessing: public reads trimmed at Q25 with fastp, clones called with MiXCR, in-frame beta chains kept. CDR3 protein sequences are deduplicated, and each keeps its most common genes and DNA. This sample gives 40,000 to 50,000 distinct CDR3 sequences in total; roughly 19% of them show up just once. Jointly, the top ten make up about 16% of the sample. Source material: a population of CD138-negative cells sorted from bone marrow. The sample's cell subset or site, from its label and the paper: bone marrow mononuclear cells depleted of CD138+ plasma/myeloma cells by negative magnetic selection. All receptors derive from a donor aged 40 or older with multiple myeloma.

This clonotype was seen ten or more times. This chain joins TRBV6-1 and TRBJ1-5; weak D call: TRBD1 (6 bases). The CDR3 length is 15 residues. V gave up 4 bases and J gave up 8 bases, with 18 bases separating them. Germline V gene data show CDR1 as MNHNS and CDR2 as SASEGT. The CDR3 nucleotides are TGTGCCAGCAGTGGACCCTACCGACCAGGGGAGCCCCAGCATTTT. Amino acid sequence: CASSGPYRPGEPQHF.

Concerning this clonotype itself: At one of its ends the junction is not consistent with the germline gene, which may arise from a read error. The V and J genes are TRBV5-4 and TRBJ2-1; 10 bases match TRBD2. CDR1 and CDR2 from the germline V gene are SGHNT and YYREEE (reference sequence). This CDR3 has 17 residues. The CDR3 here is CAGSLSSGRASRNEQFF. The CDR3 DNA is TGTGCCGGCAGCCTGTCCAGCGGGAGGGCCAGTAGAAATGAGCAGTTCTTC.

A word on this clonotype: One end of the junction varies from germline; a read error may be responsible. The V call is TRBV14, the J call TRBJ1-1; no clear D gene. In germline, CDR1 is SGHDN, CDR2 FVKESK. The length of the CDR3 is 13 residues. The CDR3 loop reads CASSQSRGNRACF. The CDR3 DNA is TGTGCCAGCAGCCAGAGTCGGGGTAATAGAGCTTGCTTT.